The 10 T cell receptor beta chains given below trace back to one sample, sequenced in a study of T cell responses to AZD1222 COVID-19 vaccine. Assay: immunoSEQ multiplex PCR; the TCRdb copy retains only in-frame clones and omits some. The sample carries roughly 180,000 clones, about 89% recorded once. Sample: peripheral blood, taken 28 days after the second AZD1222 dose. The receptors were gathered from an adult who received the AZD1222 COVID-19 vaccine.

J is TRBJ1-5 and V is TRBV2; D unclear. V lost 5 bases to trimming and J lost 14 bases, with 16 bases between them. Germline V gives CDR1 SNHLY, CDR2 FYNNEI. The CDR3 extends over 12 amino acids. The CDR3 DNA is TGTGCCAGCAGTCCAAGCGGCCGACTTAAGCATTTT. Translating it yields CASSPSGRLKHF.

The chain's CDR3 is CASSHYLKQGPGELFF. The CDR3 DNA is TGTGCCAGCAGCCACTACCTCAAACAGGGGCCCGGGGAGCTGTTTTTT. The V call is TRBV4-2, the J call TRBJ2-2; 7 positions match TRBD1. This CDR3 is built from 16 residues. Germline values: CDR1 LGHNA, CDR2 YNFKEQ. J gave up 6 bases and V 3 bases, and 10 bases lay outside the gene matches.

The chain uses TRBV28 and TRBJ2-7; TRBD2 might be the D (6 bases). The V gene lost 2 bases and the J gene lost 7 bases, with 12 bases spanning the gap. The CDR3 runs 13 residues. Germline CDR1 is MDHEN and CDR2 is SYDVKM. The CDR3 reads CASSLGSRGEQYF. As DNA, the CDR3 is TGTGCCAGCAGTTTAGGGTCCCGGGGGGAGCAGTACTTC. Combining the CDR3 with reference TRBV28 and TRBJ2-7 gives the whole variable domain DVKVTQSSRYLVKRTGEKVFLECVQDMDHENMFWYRQDPGLGLRLIYFSYDVKMKEKGDIPEGYSVSREKKERFSLILESASTNQTSMYLCASSLGSRGEQYFGPGTRLTVT.

The chain is built from TRBV11-2 and TRBJ2-7, with a weak D call TRBD2 (5 bases). The CDR3 is made up of 14 amino acids. V lost 3 bases, J lost 0 bases, and 9 bases lay in between. CDR1 and CDR2 (germline): SGHAT, FQNNGV. The CDR3 DNA follows: TGTGCCAGCAGCTTTTTGGCGGGCTCCTACGAGCAGTACTTC. Protein sequence: CASSFLAGSYEQYF.

The rearrangement links TRBV4-1 to TRBJ1-4; D is ambiguous. The CDR3 is 15 amino acids. The germline CDR1 and CDR2 sequences are MGHRA and YSYEKL. The ends were cut back, 1 base at V and 4 bases at J, with 10 bases in the middle. CDR3 region: CASSQGGWNNEKLFF. CDR3 nucleotides: TGCGCCAGCAGCCAAGGAGGTTGGAATAATGAAAAACTGTTTTTT.

The chain carries TRBV28 and TRBJ2-2; 7 bases match TRBD2. Germline V CDR1 and CDR2: MDHEN, SYDVKM. Trimming cost V 3 bases and J 5 bases; bases outside gene matches: 0. This CDR3 contains 13 residues. CDR3 loop: CASSFGRTGELFF. Here the CDR3 DNA reads TGTGCCAGCAGTTTCGGGAGGACCGGGGAGCTGTTTTTT.

This chain uses TRBV5-3 with TRBJ2-7, with TRBD2 matching over 15 bases. TRBV5-3 is known as an ORF, though its function is uncertain. The CDR3 is 15 residues long. V shed 4 bases, J shed 6 bases, and the junction held 5 bases outside the gene matches. CDR3 loop: CARSMRTSGRVEQYF. The CDR3 nucleotides are TGTGCCAGAAGCATGAGGACTAGCGGGAGGGTCGAGCAGTACTTC.

The rearrangement joins TRBV6-1 to TRBJ2-7, with 7 bases matching TRBD2. V shed 0 bases and J 4 bases; nucleotides not matched to a gene: 9. The V gene's germline CDR1 is MNHNS and CDR2 SASEGT. The CDR3 has 16 amino acids. CDR3: CASSEAASGASYEQYF. The CDR3 nucleotides read TGTGCCAGCAGTGAAGCTGCTAGCGGAGCCTCTTACGAGCAGTACTTC.

The rearrangement joins TRBV19 to TRBJ1-1, with D possibly matching TRBD1 (5 bases). Germline CDR1 is LNHDA and CDR2 is SQIVND (reference sequence). The CDR3 sequence is 17 residues long. V was pared by 7 bases and J by 0 bases, with 21 bases between. CDR3 bases: TGTGCCAGTATGGGGGACGGGGAGGCGGGGATGAACACTGAAGCTTTCTTT. Translation gives CASMGDGEAGMNTEAFF.

The chain uses TRBV15 and TRBJ2-5, with 10 bases identical to TRBD2. The CDR3 has 18 residues. With 0 bases clipped from V and 3 bases from J, the junction kept 10 bases outside the gene matches. Germline CDR1 LNHNV, CDR2 YYDKDF (reference sequence). The CDR3 coding sequence is TGTGCCACCAGCAGAGATATTTATGGGACTAGCGCCAAAGAGACCCAGTACTTC. It yields the protein CATSRDIYGTSAKETQYF.